This passage covers 3 T cell receptor beta chains from one sample sequenced in a study of blood T cell repertoires in COVID-19. The protocol was immunoSEQ multiplex PCR, while the TCRdb copy is restricted to in-frame clones and leaves out a portion. The data show roughly 160,000 clones, 79% seen once. The source material was PBMCs or T cells enriched from blood (not recorded which). The receptor source for this set is a woman in her 70s in a cohort exposed to, infected with or recovered from COVID-19 (not recorded which).

This clone was counted a few times. This chain connects TRBV19 to TRBJ1-2, with TRBD1 matching over 7 bases. CDR1 is LNHDA, CDR2 SQIVND, per germline (reference sequence). With 8 bases clipped from V and 4 bases from J, the junction kept 4 bases outside the gene matches. The CDR3 runs to 12 residues. CDR3 protein: CASSGQAYGYTF. The CDR3 region has the DNA TGTGCCAGTTCCGGACAGGCCTATGGCTACACCTTC.

Notes on this clone: This sample includes further DNA sequences coding for the same CDR3. CDR3 sequence: CASSPTGDSYNEQFF. Written as DNA, the CDR3 is TGTGCCAGCAGCCCCACGGGGGACTCCTACAATGAGCAGTTCTTC. The chain links TRBV3-1 (or the pseudogene TRBV3-2) to TRBJ2-1; D is possibly TRBD2 (6 bases). Germline V gene lookup returns CDR1 LGHDT and CDR2 YNNKEL (reference sequence). The V end was cut by 4 bases, the J end by 0 bases, with 10 bases between. CDR3 length equals 15 residues.

This CDR3 is CASSAKMAGGTGELFF. DNA of the CDR3: TGTGCCAGCAGCGCAAAGATGGCGGGAGGGACCGGGGAGCTGTTTTTT. The V call is TRBV11-3, the J call TRBJ2-2; 9 bases match TRBD2. J was trimmed by 5 bases and V by 5 bases; bases with no gene match: 9. CDR1 SGHNT and CDR2 YENEEA come from the germline V gene. The CDR3 runs 16 residues.